This section outlines one TCR beta chain sequence together with its context. Its antigen is not known. Sequencing was performed with immunoSEQ multiplex PCR; in TCRdb, only in-frame clones are kept and a portion is missing. The sample lists over 25,000 clones, about 85% seen once, with around 50% in the top ten. This specimen comes from a study of OX40 agonist ivuxolimab in advanced cancers. In germline, CDR1 is MNHNS, CDR2 SASEGT. Trimming took 7 bases from V and 0 from J; bases not matched to a gene: 5. The CDR3 is 15 amino acids. Researchers took blood at baseline, on cycle 4 day 1, and on cycle 7 day 1. Study-wide points: At 0.1 to 3.0 mg/kg, CD4+ and CD8+ blood T cells expanded clonally by week 6. CD8+ T cells (on average) carried more expanded clones than CD4+ T cells.

This specimen was CD4+ or CD8+ T cells sorted from blood, taken in a trial of the OX40 agonist ivuxolimab. This rearrangement joins TRBV6-1 to TRBJ2-4, with 8 bases identical to TRBD1. The receptor's source is an adult with an advanced solid tumor such as melanoma, head and neck, liver or kidney cancer. CDR3 nucleotides: TGTGCCAGCAACGGGGACAGGTTAGCCAAAAACATTCAGTACTTC. Translated: CASNGDRLAKNIQYF.